Described below is a single T cell receptor beta chain sequence and its context. In making diagnoses, clinical symptoms, serum thyroxine and TRAb, thyroid ultrasound and orbital computed tomography were all used. V was cut by 1 base and J by 8 bases, with 14 bases left in between. CDR1 is MGHDK and CDR2 is SYGVNS in the germline V gene. The CDR3 is made up of 15 amino acids. This entry belongs to a study of T cells in Graves' hyperthyroidism and ophthalmopathy. Amplification yielded TCR beta CDR3 regions, with RNA transcripts as the source. A first-round RT-PCR of the TCR CDR3 used the HTBI primer set. MiXCR was run by TCRdb on the multiplex PCR reads, yielding one entry per CDR3 protein. The sample has hundreds of thousands of distinct CDR3 sequences; roughly 15% are singletons.

The sequenced sample was blood. This chain joins TRBV25-1 and TRBJ1-4, with D perhaps TRBD1 (5 bases). This clonotype was obtained from an older woman with Graves' ophthalmopathy. The CDR3 region is CASSEFGGLSEKLFF. The CDR3 region has the DNA TGTGCCAGCAGTGAATTCGGGGGACTGAGCGAAAAACTGTTTTTT.